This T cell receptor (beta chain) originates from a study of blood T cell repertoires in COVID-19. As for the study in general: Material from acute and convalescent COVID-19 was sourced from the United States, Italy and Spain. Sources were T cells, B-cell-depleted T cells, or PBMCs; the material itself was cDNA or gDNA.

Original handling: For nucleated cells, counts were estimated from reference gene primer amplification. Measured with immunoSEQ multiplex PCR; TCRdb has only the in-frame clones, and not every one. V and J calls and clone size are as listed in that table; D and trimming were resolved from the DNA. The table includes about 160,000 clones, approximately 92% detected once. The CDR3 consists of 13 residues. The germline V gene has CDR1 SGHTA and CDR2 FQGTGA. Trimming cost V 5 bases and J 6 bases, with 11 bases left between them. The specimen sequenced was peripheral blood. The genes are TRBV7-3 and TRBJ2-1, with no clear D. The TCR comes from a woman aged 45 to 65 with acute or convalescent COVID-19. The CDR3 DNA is TGTGCCAGCAGCCCACTACCTCGCAATGAGCAGTTCTTC. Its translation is CASSPLPRNEQFF.